The source of this TCR beta chain is a study of blood T cells in healthy people across ages. Using a J-beta primer mix together with a sample-barcoded 5' primer, a second PCR was run for about 7 to 12 cycles. TCRdb passed the 5' RACE reads through MiXCR, listing each CDR3 protein once. The sample has hundreds of thousands of distinct CDR3 sequences, under 65% seen once. The donors, aged roughly 6 to 100, were healthy Caucasians from Russia. Study results and caveats: Without sorted subsets, naive and antigen-experienced compartments could not be conclusively compared.

This CDR3 region has 17 residues. The V gene's germline CDR1 is SGDLS and CDR2 YYNGEE. As to this clonotype: Its specificity is unknown. A junction boundary mismatches the germline segment, possibly from a read error.

This chain links TRBV9 with TRBJ1-4; 7 positions match TRBD1. Sequencing used blood. The receptor comes from a woman of 80 years or more in good health. The CDR3 region has the DNA TGTGCCGGCAGCCCCTTAGGCAGGACAGGAACTAATGAAAAACTGTTTTTT. Protein sequence: CAGSPLGRTGTNEKLFF.